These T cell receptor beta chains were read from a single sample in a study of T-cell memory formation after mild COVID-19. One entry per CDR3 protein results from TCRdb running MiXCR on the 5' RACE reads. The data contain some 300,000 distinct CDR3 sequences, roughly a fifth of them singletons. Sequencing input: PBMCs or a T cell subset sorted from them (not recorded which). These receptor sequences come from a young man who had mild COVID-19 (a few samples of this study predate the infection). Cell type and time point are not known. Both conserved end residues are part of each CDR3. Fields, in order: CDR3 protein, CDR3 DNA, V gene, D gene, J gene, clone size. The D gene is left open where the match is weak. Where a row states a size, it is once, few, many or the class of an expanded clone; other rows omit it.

CASSVGLGRGETQYF TGTGCCAGCAGCGTAGGGCTTGGGCGAGGAGAGACCCAGTACTTC TRBV9 - TRBJ2-5 few
CASSSGTSGGRTYNEQFF TGTGCCAGCAGTTCCGGGACTAGCGGGGGGCGAACCTACAATGAGCAGTTCTTC TRBV12-3/TRBV12-4 TRBD2 TRBJ2-1 -
CASSFTTGVEQYF TGTGCCAGCAGTTTCACGACAGGGGTCGAGCAGTACTTC TRBV6-2/TRBV6-3 TRBD1 TRBJ2-7 -
CASSFGGTRGQPQHF TGTGCCAGCAGCTTTGGGGGTACGAGGGGTCAGCCCCAGCATTTT TRBV7-2 - TRBJ1-5 many
CASSQDSPGGNQPQHF TGCGCCAGCAGCCAAGATTCACCAGGGGGAAATCAGCCCCAGCATTTT TRBV4-3 TRBD1 TRBJ1-5 -
CASRPGQATNEKLFF TGTGCCAGCAGACCTGGACAGGCAACTAATGAAAAACTGTTTTTT TRBV2 TRBD1 TRBJ1-4 few
CASSLGSSRGYTF TGTGCCAGCAGTTTAGGGTCCTCTAGGGGCTACACCTTC TRBV12-3/TRBV12-4 - TRBJ1-2 -
CASSSGQGLAGDYNEQFF TGTGCCAGCAGCTCGGGACAGGGACTAGCGGGGGATTACAATGAGCAGTTCTTC TRBV11-3 TRBD2 TRBJ2-1 few
CASSPVWTGELFF TGTGCCAGCAGCCCTGTTTGGACCGGGGAGCTGTTTTTT TRBV12-3/TRBV12-4 - TRBJ2-2 -
CSVEDYTDTQYF TGCAGCGTTGAAGACTACACAGATACGCAGTATTTT TRBV29-1 - TRBJ2-3 -
CASSSQTGIANTGELFF TGTGCCAGCAGCTCACAGACAGGGATCGCGAACACCGGGGAGCTGTTTTTT TRBV7-9 TRBD1 TRBJ2-2 -
CASSSYRGPNTEAFF TGCGCCAGCAGCTCGTACAGGGGGCCCAACACTGAAGCTTTCTTT TRBV5-1 TRBD1 TRBJ1-1 -
CASSPGGAEQYF TGTGCCAGCAGTCCCGGGGGGGCCGAGCAGTACTTC TRBV12-3/TRBV12-4 TRBD2 TRBJ2-7 -
CASSSPGRPLEAFF TGTGCCAGCAGCTCCCCCGGCAGGCCGCTAGAAGCTTTCTTT TRBV5-6 - TRBJ1-1 few
CASSQFGTSSYNEQFF TGTGCCAGCAGCCAATTCGGGACCAGCTCCTACAATGAGCAGTTCTTC TRBV3-1 - TRBJ2-1 few
CASSTSIGGGFHNSPLHF TGTGCCAGCAGCACCTCGATCGGGGGGGGTTTTCATAATTCACCCCTCCACTTT TRBV7-2 - TRBJ1-6 -
CASSSETGSIEQYF TGTGCCAGCAGTTCCGAGACAGGGTCTATCGAGCAGTACTTC TRBV12-3/TRBV12-4 TRBD1 TRBJ2-7 few
CASSLEQIQETQYF TGCGCCAGCAGCTTGGAACAGATTCAAGAGACCCAGTACTTC TRBV5-1 - TRBJ2-5 few
CSGAGGWIETQYF TGCAGTGGGGCAGGGGGTTGGATAGAGACCCAGTACTTC TRBV20-1 TRBD1 TRBJ2-5 -
CASSAGLAVQYF TGTGCCAGCAGCGCAGGACTAGCGGTTCAGTACTTC TRBV28 TRBD2 TRBJ2-5 few
CASSIGGQDTQYF TGTGCCAGTAGTATCGGGGGACAAGATACGCAGTATTTT TRBV19 - TRBJ2-3 -
CASSSISHGSNNYGYTF TGTGCCAGCAGCTCTATCTCCCACGGATCAAATAACTATGGCTACACCTTC TRBV7-9 - TRBJ1-2 -
CASSQRQGDRFNSPLHF TGCGCCAGCAGCCAAAGACAGGGGGATCGCTTTAATTCACCCCTCCACTTT TRBV4-1 TRBD1 TRBJ1-6 many
CASSETPGQDNQPQHF TGCGCCAGCAGCGAAACCCCGGGACAGGACAATCAGCCCCAGCATTTT TRBV4-1 TRBD1 TRBJ1-5 -
CASAAGGGQTYEQYF TGTGCCAGCGCGGCGGGCGGGGGCCAAACCTACGAGCAGTACTTC TRBV7-6 - TRBJ2-7 -
CASSLRGGLDTGELFF TGTGCCAGCAGCTTAAGGGGTGGACTAGATACCGGGGAGCTGTTTTTT TRBV7-3 TRBD2 TRBJ2-2 few
CASSPGTVTGELFF TGTGCCAGCAGCCCAGGGACGGTTACCGGGGAGCTGTTTTTT TRBV7-6 - TRBJ2-2 -
CASQTLRRGLMNTEAFF TGTGCCAGCCAGACCCTTCGCAGGGGGCTGATGAACACTGAAGCTTTCTTT TRBV6-5 TRBD1 TRBJ1-1 -
CASRPLAGGLTDTQYF TGTGCCAGCAGACCTCTAGCGGGGGGGCTCACAGATACGCAGTATTTT TRBV6-2/TRBV6-3 TRBD2 TRBJ2-3 once
CASSSPGTGANEQFF TGTGCCAGCAGCTCACCGGGGACAGGAGCCAATGAGCAGTTCTTC TRBV7-9 TRBD1 TRBJ2-1 few
CASSTPLAPDSTEVGNQPQHF TGTGCCAGCAGTACACCCCTCGCTCCCGACAGTACAGAGGTCGGCAATCAGCCCCAGCATTTT TRBV6-2/TRBV6-3 - TRBJ1-5 few
CATSRDPRGSAPQHF TGTGCCACCTCCCGGGACCCCAGGGGATCCGCGCCCCAGCATTTT TRBV6-2/TRBV6-3 - TRBJ1-5 -
CASSKIAGGPGTDTQYF TGTGCCAGCAGTAAGATAGCGGGGGGGCCCGGCACAGATACGCAGTATTTT TRBV6-1 TRBD2 TRBJ2-3 -
CASTLRGGGNTIYF TGTGCCAGCACCCTAAGGGGAGGCGGAAACACCATATATTTT TRBV7-2 - TRBJ1-3 -
CASSPSGDSNYGYTF TGTGCCAGCTCACCATCGGGGGATTCCAACTATGGCTACACCTTC TRBV18 - TRBJ1-2 -
CSGGTDTQYF TGCAGTGGAGGTACAGATACGCAGTATTTT TRBV20-1 - TRBJ2-3 -
CASSFAQAGGTETQYF TGCGCCAGCAGCTTTGCACAGGCGGGGGGAACGGAGACCCAGTACTTC TRBV5-1 TRBD2 TRBJ2-5 -
CASTPGLQRVAEAFF TGTGCCAGCACTCCTGGGCTGCAGAGGGTGGCTGAAGCTTTCTTT TRBV7-9 - TRBJ1-1 few
CASSFDRGWETQYF TGTGCCAGCAGCTTCGACAGGGGATGGGAGACCCAGTACTTC TRBV7-2 TRBD1 TRBJ2-5 -
CASTSWSGGAGDTQYF TGTGCCAGCACCTCGTGGAGCGGGGGGGCCGGGGATACGCAGTATTTT TRBV12-3/TRBV12-4 TRBD2 TRBJ2-3 -
CSARVSGTDTQYF TGCAGTGCTAGGGTCTCAGGGACAGATACGCAGTATTTT TRBV20-1 - TRBJ2-3 -
CASSPNLAGGAYEQYF TGCGCCAGCAGCCCCAACCTAGCGGGGGGGGCCTACGAGCAGTACTTC TRBV5-1 TRBD2 TRBJ2-7 -
CASSLSLAGETQYF TGCGCCAGCAGCTTGAGCCTAGCGGGGGAGACCCAGTACTTC TRBV5-1 TRBD2 TRBJ2-5 few
CASSHRSAEQFF TGTGCCAGCAGCCATAGATCGGCTGAGCAGTTCTTC TRBV12-3/TRBV12-4 - TRBJ2-1 -
CASRKDSWTYEQYF TGTGCCAGCAGGAAGGACAGCTGGACCTACGAGCAGTACTTC TRBV12-3/TRBV12-4 - TRBJ2-7 -
CSASGDRGPYSGYTF TGCAGTGCTAGTGGTGACAGGGGGCCTTACTCCGGCTACACCTTC TRBV20-1 TRBD1 TRBJ1-2 few
CASSEARSDTQYF TGCGCCAGCAGTGAGGCCCGAAGCGATACGCAGTATTTT TRBV10-1 - TRBJ2-3 -
CSARALLSSYEQYF TGCAGTGCTAGGGCACTCCTCAGCTCCTACGAGCAGTACTTC TRBV20-1 - TRBJ2-7 -
CSASVTSRAGVSDTQYF TGCAGTGCTTCAGTGACCTCCAGAGCGGGGGTGTCAGATACGCAGTATTTT TRBV20-1 TRBD2 TRBJ2-3 -
CASSGLGRANYGYTF TGTGCCAGCAGCGGCCTCGGACGGGCTAACTATGGCTACACCTTC TRBV9 - TRBJ1-2 few
CASSLVRTGNYGYTF TGTGCCAGCAGCTTAGTACGGACAGGGAACTATGGCTACACCTTC TRBV7-2 TRBD1 TRBJ1-2 few